The rows below give T cell receptor beta chains drawn from one sample of a study of blood T cells in healthy people across ages. TCRdb ran MiXCR on the 5' RACE reads and lists one entry per CDR3 protein. The sample lists around 1,000,000 distinct CDR3 sequences; 35% to 40% were seen once. Material: blood. Receptor source: a young man in good health. The CDR3 runs from the conserved cysteine through the conserved F or W. A D gene is named only where the DNA matches it firmly. Clone size appears in some rows only: once, few, many, or a class for an expanded clone.

abundance | j_gene | d_gene | v_gene | CDR3nt | CDR3aa
. | TRBJ2-1 | . | TRBV4-3 | TGCGCCAGCAGCCAAGATCGTGGGGCGGCCCAGCAGTTCTTC | CASSQDRGAAQQFF
few | TRBJ1-5 | TRBD1 | TRBV6-4 | TGTGCCAGCAGCCCACAGGGGGAGCAGCCCCAGCATTTT | CASSPQGEQPQHF
few | TRBJ2-3 | . | TRBV5-6 | TGTGCCAGCAGCTTGTTAGTGGGGGGCGTTACAGATACGCAGTATTTT | CASSLLVGGVTDTQYF
. | TRBJ1-2 | . | TRBV6-5 | TGTGCCAGCAGCCCGGGGGGGGGCTTCTGGGGCTACACCTTC | CASSPGGGFWGYTF
few | TRBJ2-5 | TRBD1 | TRBV7-9 | TGTGCCAGCAGCCCCGGACAGGGCGAACTAGTCCCCGGAGAGACCCAGTACTTC | CASSPGQGELVPGETQYF
. | TRBJ1-6 | TRBD1 | TRBV20-1 | TGCAGTGCTAGACCTCGGGACAGGGGTTATAATTCACCCCTCCACTTT | CSARPRDRGYNSPLHF
many | TRBJ1-1 | . | TRBV29-1 | TGCAGCGTTCGAGGGAATACTGAAGCTTTCTTT | CSVRGNTEAFF
. | TRBJ1-4 | . | TRBV27 | TGTGCCAGCAGCCCAGAGGCATTCGATGAAAAACTGTTTTTT | CASSPEAFDEKLFF
. | TRBJ2-1 | TRBD2 | TRBV9 | TGTGCCAGCAGCCCCCGACTAGCGGGGGACAATGAGCAGTTCTTC | CASSPRLAGDNEQFF
. | TRBJ1-2 | TRBD1 | TRBV29-1 | TGCAGCGCGACAGGGGTTAGACTCTATGGCTACACCTTC | CSATGVRLYGYTF
few | TRBJ2-1 | . | TRBV5-1 | TGCGCCAGCAGTCGGGCAGCAAATGAGCAGTTCTTC | CASSRAANEQFF
. | TRBJ2-3 | . | TRBV7-9 | TGTGCCAGCAGCTCGGCGACATTTAACACAGATACGCAGTATTTT | CASSSATFNTDTQYF
once | TRBJ2-7 | . | TRBV29-1 | TGCAGCGTTGAAGATTCCAGGGGAGGTTACGAGCAGTACTTC | CSVEDSRGGYEQYF
. | TRBJ2-3 | . | TRBV7-9 | TGTGCCAGCAGCCCTTTGAAGGTTTTGTTGAGTAGGACAGATACGCAGTATTTT | CASSPLKVLLSRTDTQYF
. | TRBJ2-5 | . | TRBV6-1 | TGTGCCAGCAGTGAAATCAGAGAGACCCAGTACTTC | CASSEIRETQYF
many | TRBJ1-4 | TRBD1 | TRBV12-3/TRBV12-4 | TGTGCCAGCAGCAGACAGGGAGGTAATGAAAAACTGTTTTTT | CASSRQGGNEKLFF
once | TRBJ2-7 | . | TRBV5-1 | TGCGCCAGCAGCTCCCTGGACGGAGCAGGCAATGAGCAGTACTTC | CASSSLDGAGNEQYF
. | TRBJ2-7 | TRBD2 | TRBV12-3/TRBV12-4 | TGTGCCAGCAGGAGCGGGGATTCCTACAATGAGCAGTACTTC | CASRSGDSYNEQYF
few | TRBJ1-2 | . | TRBV5-6 | TGTGCCAGCAGCTTTACCAGCAGCAGCTATGGCTACACCTTC | CASSFTSSSYGYTF
. | TRBJ2-3 | . | TRBV6-6 | TGTGCCAGCAGTTACACGAGGCCAGATACGCAGTATTTT | CASSYTRPDTQYF
. | TRBJ1-2 | . | TRBV6-2/TRBV6-3 | TGTGCCAGCCATTACAATGCTTGGGGGCAAGGTCGATATGGCTACACCTTC | CASHYNAWGQGRYGYTF
few | TRBJ1-5 | . | TRBV4-1 | TGCGCCAGCAGCCAAGATTCGGCGGGCAGGGCAGGTCAGCCCCAGCATTTT | CASSQDSAGRAGQPQHF
few | TRBJ1-2 | . | TRBV3-1 | TGTGCCAGCAGCCCCCGGCCGGAGGGAGCGGATGGCTACACCTTC | CASSPRPEGADGYTF
. | TRBJ1-4 | . | TRBV12-3/TRBV12-4 | TGTGCCAGCAGGCCGGACCTTGAGGGAAAACTGTTTTTT | CASRPDLEGKLFF
. | TRBJ2-5 | . | TRBV6-5 | TGTGCCAGCAGTGACGGCCCGGGAGAGACCCAGTACTTC | CASSDGPGETQYF
. | TRBJ1-4 | TRBD1 | TRBV25-1 | TGTGCCAGCAGTGTCCCGGGACAGGGAAATGAAAAACTGTTTTTT | CASSVPGQGNEKLFF
. | TRBJ1-2 | TRBD1 | TRBV5-1 | TGCGCCAGCAGCTTGGCCGACAGGGGGGATGGCTACACCTTC | CASSLADRGDGYTF
few | TRBJ1-2 | . | TRBV20-1 | TGCAGTGCTAGAGAGGAAGGGCAGCCCGTCAGCACTTATGGCTACACCTTC | CSAREEGQPVSTYGYTF
. | TRBJ1-6 | TRBD1 | TRBV5-1 | TGCGCCAGCAGCTTGGGAGGGGGCGCGGCGAATTCACCCCTCCACTTT | CASSLGGGAANSPLHF
. | TRBJ2-1 | . | TRBV27 | TGTGCCAGCAGTTGGCCGGGCTCCTACAATGAGCAGTTCTTC | CASSWPGSYNEQFF
. | TRBJ2-7 | TRBD2 | TRBV7-8 | TGTGCCAGCAGCTCGCAACCAACTAGCGTGAGGTGGGAGCAGTACTTC | CASSSQPTSVRWEQYF
few | TRBJ2-1 | TRBD2 | TRBV29-1 | TGCAGCGTTGATGGGTTTAGCGGGGGGGCAGATCCCTACAATGAGCAGTTCTTC | CSVDGFSGGADPYNEQFF